These T cell receptor beta chains were read from a single sample in a study of blood T cells in healthy people across ages. Using its own MiXCR run on the 5' RACE reads, TCRdb lists one record per CDR3 protein. The sample includes about 830,000 distinct CDR3 sequences, 55% to 75% of them seen just once. Material for sequencing was blood. All receptors derive from a man aged 30 to 45 in good health. Each CDR3 is given with its conserved first and last residue. A D gene is named only where the DNA matches it firmly. Where a row states a size, it is once, few, many or the class of an expanded clone; other rows omit it.

length,V,size,D,J,DNA,CDR3
15,TRBV6-6,.,.,TRBJ2-7,TGTGCCAGCATGATCGCGTCCCGCGACTCCTACGAGCAGTACTTC,CASMIASRDSYEQYF
15,TRBV7-2,.,TRBD2,TRBJ2-7,TGTGCCAGCTCTCCTAGCGGGGGGTTCTCCTACGAGCAGTACTTC,CASSPSGGFSYEQYF
16,TRBV6-6,.,.,TRBJ2-3,TGTGCCAGCAGTCCCCAAAGGGGGCGGGGGGCAGATACGCAGTATTTT,CASSPQRGRGADTQYF
16,TRBV7-9,.,TRBD2,TRBJ2-1,TGTGCCAGCAGCCTTAGCGGGCCCAGCTCCTACAATGAGCAGTTCTTC,CASSLSGPSSYNEQFF
14,TRBV20-1,.,TRBD2,TRBJ2-3,TGCAGTGCTAGGGGGGGACTAGCACCAGATACGCAGTATTTT,CSARGGLAPDTQYF
13,TRBV11-2,many,.,TRBJ2-5,TGTGCCAGCAGCCTCGGACTGCCAGAGACCCAGTACTTC,CASSLGLPETQYF
13,TRBV14,.,.,TRBJ2-3,TGTGCCAGCAGCCAGGCTGGGGCAGGCGGGCAGTATTTT,CASSQAGAGGQYF
15,TRBV4-2,.,.,TRBJ2-7,TGTGCCAGCAGCCAAGATCCCGTGGAGCACTACGAGCAGTACTTC,CASSQDPVEHYEQYF
15,TRBV7-2,.,TRBD2,TRBJ2-7,TGTGCCAGCAGCCAGACTAGCGGGGGCCCGTACGAGCAGTACTTC,CASSQTSGGPYEQYF
15,TRBV5-6,.,.,TRBJ2-4,TGTGCCAGCAGCCCGGTCGGGGGGCCTCAAAACATTCAGTACTTC,CASSPVGGPQNIQYF
14,TRBV12-3/TRBV12-4,.,.,TRBJ2-5,TGTGCCAGCAGTTTAGAGCAGCCCTGGGAGACCCAGTACTTC,CASSLEQPWETQYF
17,TRBV14,few,TRBD2,TRBJ2-5,TGTGCCAGCAGCCATATGAGCGGGGGCCTGCCAAGAGAGACCCAGTACTTC,CASSHMSGGLPRETQYF
15,TRBV4-3,.,TRBD2,TRBJ2-4,TGCGCCAGCAGCCGAGGACTAGCGGGAAGGAATGAGCAGTACTTC,CASSRGLAGRNEQYF
14,TRBV5-1,.,.,TRBJ2-3,TGCGCCAGCAGCAAAGGGGACCAAACAGATACGCAGTATTTT,CASSKGDQTDTQYF
15,TRBV7-2,few,.,TRBJ2-5,TGTGCCAGCAGCTTAAATTCGGGCCCTGGGGAGACCCAGTACTTC,CASSLNSGPGETQYF
15,TRBV20-1,.,TRBD2,TRBJ2-5,TGCAGTGCTAGAGAGGGGGGGATAGACCAAGAGACCCAGTACTTC,CSAREGGIDQETQYF
12,TRBV29-1,.,TRBD1,TRBJ1-4,TGCAGCGCGGGGACAGGGAGGGAAAAACTGTTTTTT,CSAGTGREKLFF
16,TRBV20-1,.,.,TRBJ1-5,TGCAGTGCTAGAAAGTCCGGGACTTTGCTTCATCAGCCCCAGCATTTT,CSARKSGTLLHQPQHF
14,TRBV10-3,.,TRBD1,TRBJ1-4,TGTGCCATCGCTCAGGACAGGGGCAATGAAAAACTGTTTTTT,CAIAQDRGNEKLFF
12,TRBV20-1,few,.,TRBJ2-3,TGCAGTGCTATGATCCGCACAGATACGCAGTATTTT,CSAMIRTDTQYF
13,TRBV20-1,.,.,TRBJ2-7,TGCAGTGTTATGGAGCAGGGGCCCTACGAGCAGTACTTC,CSVMEQGPYEQYF
16,TRBV27,once,.,TRBJ2-7,TGTGCCAGCAGCTCCCGGGTGGGGGTAGCCCCCTACGAGCAGTACTTC,CASSSRVGVAPYEQYF